The next 25 T cell receptor beta chains were all read from a single sample in a study of graft-versus-host responses after intestinal transplantation. The antigens of these receptors remain unknown. Measured with immunoSEQ multiplex PCR; TCRdb has only the in-frame clones, and not every one. The repertoire consists of over 70,000 clones, with around 95% occurring once and the leading ten covering approximately 0.5%. The specimen was unstimulated CD8+ T cells sorted from spleen or lymph node cells, collected before intestinal transplant. The receptors originated from a human donor who received an intestinal transplant.

The V call is TRBV9, the J call TRBJ2-4, with a tentative D call TRBD1 (5 bases). Germline CDR1 reads SGDLS; CDR2 reads YYNGEE. The CDR3 spans 15 residues. The V and J ends lost 0 bases and 6 bases respectively, with 13 bases between them. This CDR3 is CASSVVGAQANIQYF. The CDR3 DNA reads as TGTGCCAGCAGCGTAGTAGGGGCCCAGGCAAACATTCAGTACTTC.

This chain links TRBV7-9 with TRBJ1-1, with no clear D. CDR1 and CDR2 (germline): SEHNR, FQNEAQ (reference sequence). V lost 2 bases to trimming and J lost 3 bases, with 10 bases between them. The CDR3 is made up of 14 amino acids. Here the CDR3 DNA reads TGTGCCAGCAGCTTAAGTGCGAGGGACACTGAAGCTTTCTTT. Its protein is CASSLSARDTEAFF.

V and J are TRBV19 and TRBJ1-1; a weak D match, TRBD1 (6 bases). Trimming cost V 6 bases and J 4 bases, with 12 bases left between them. CDR1 LNHDA and CDR2 SQIVND come from the germline V gene (reference sequence). The CDR3 runs 13 residues. CDR3 residues: CASSPDSGTEAFF. CDR3 nucleotides: TGTGCCAGTAGCCCGGACAGTGGCACTGAAGCTTTCTTT.

V usage is TRBV5-1 and J usage is TRBJ2-7, with 7 bases matching TRBD2. The V gene end was trimmed by 4 bases and the J gene end by 3 bases; junction bases not matched to a gene: 10. The CDR3 runs 15 residues. The germline V gene encodes CDR1 SGHRS and CDR2 YFSETQ. This CDR3 is CASSPGSSGRYEQYF. The CDR3 DNA is TGCGCCAGCAGCCCCGGTTCTAGCGGTCGCTACGAGCAGTACTTC.

This chain uses TRBV19 with TRBJ2-1; 9 positions agree with TRBD2. The CDR3 runs 14 residues. Germline CDR1 and CDR2: LNHDA and SQIVND (reference sequence). The ends lost 7 bases at V and 4 bases at J; junction bases unmatched: 5. CDR3 in DNA: TGTGCCAGTACGTGGACTAGCGAATACAATGAGCAGTTCTTC. Its protein is CASTWTSEYNEQFF.

The rearrangement joins TRBV30 to TRBJ1-1, with D possibly TRBD1 on 5 matching bases. This CDR3 is built from 15 residues. Trimming removed 3 bases from V and 4 bases from J, with 18 bases in between. Germline-derived CDR1 and CDR2 are GTSNPN and SVGIG (reference sequence). The CDR3 sequence: CAWSLGPEGITEAFF. The CDR3 coding sequence is TGTGCCTGGAGCCTAGGACCCGAGGGGATCACTGAAGCTTTCTTT.

The rearrangement links TRBV5-6 to TRBJ2-3; D not resolved. Germline CDR1 is SGHDT and CDR2 is YYEEEE. CDR3 length: 14 residues. V was cut by 3 bases and J by 6 bases, with 14 bases left in between. CDR3 bases: TGTGCCAGCAGCTCCGGCAGCCGGTCGGATACGCAGTATTTT. The encoded protein is CASSSGSRSDTQYF.

The chain has TRBV19 and TRBJ1-2; no definite D call. CDR3 length equals 14 residues. The ends were cut back, 5 bases at V and 4 bases at J, with 14 bases in the middle. CDR1 LNHDA and CDR2 SQIVND come from the germline V gene (reference sequence). DNA of the CDR3: TGTGCCAGTAGTCACAAGGCTTTTGGCTATGGCTACACCTTC. Translating it yields CASSHKAFGYGYTF.

The V and J genes are TRBV28 and TRBJ1-4; TRBD1 agrees at 12 bases. Per the germline V gene, CDR1 is MDHEN and CDR2 is SYDVKM. J was trimmed by 3 bases and V by 4 bases; bases with no gene match: 6. CDR3 size: 17 residues. The CDR3: CASSSRDRGLANEKLFF. The CDR3 coding sequence is TGTGCCAGCAGTTCCCGGGACAGGGGGCTTGCTAATGAAAAACTGTTTTTT.

V gene TRBV6-9 combines with J gene TRBJ2-3, with no clear D. CDR1 is MNHGY and CDR2 is SVAAGI in the germline V gene. V was cut by 2 bases and J by 1 base, with 10 bases left in between. This CDR3 is built from 15 residues. The CDR3 region has the DNA TGTGCCAGCAGTTATACGGGCAGAGGCACAGATACGCAGTATTTT. Protein sequence: CASSYTGRGTDTQYF.

The V call is TRBV15, the J call TRBJ1-4; D uncertain. The CDR3 has 15 amino acids. Trimming removed 5 bases from V and 1 base from J, with 11 bases in between. The germline CDR1 and CDR2 sequences are LNHNV and YYDKDF (reference sequence). The CDR3 loop reads CATSAQQRTNEKLFF. For the CDR3, the DNA is TGTGCCACCAGCGCCCAGCAGAGAACTAATGAAAAACTGTTTTTT.

The V and J genes are TRBV9 and TRBJ2-3; D is unclear. The CDR3 loop spans 11 amino acids. Germline V gene sequence: CDR1 SGDLS, CDR2 YYNGEE. The V end was cut by 4 bases, the J end by 8 bases, with 8 bases between. CDR3 DNA sequence: TGTGCCAGCAGCCAGACGGGTACGCAGTATTTT. Its translation: CASSQTGTQYF.

V and J are TRBV7-9 and TRBJ1-1; D perhaps matches TRBD1 (5 bases). V was shortened by 3 bases and J by 4 bases, with 12 bases between the two germline ends. Germline loops: CDR1 SEHNR, CDR2 FQNEAQ (reference sequence). This CDR3 region has 14 residues. The DNA of the CDR3 is TGTGCCAGCAGCTTGGCCAGGGAGGTCACTGAAGCTTTCTTT. Protein: CASSLAREVTEAFF.

Only one count was recorded for this clone. The chain employs TRBV6-1 and TRBJ1-4, with 12 nucleotides matching TRBD1. CDR3 size: 18 residues. V gave up 1 base and J gave up 12 bases; unmatched junction bases: 15. Germline V CDR1 and CDR2: MNHNS, SASEGT. The CDR3 here is CASSEVFGTGGRELELFF. CDR3 coding DNA: TGTGCCAGCAGTGAAGTTTTCGGGACAGGGGGCCGTGAGTTGGAACTGTTTTTT.

The chain links TRBV11-2 to TRBJ2-7; 10 bases line up with TRBD1. Germline V lookup: CDR1 SGHAT, CDR2 FQNNGV. V gave up 5 bases and J gave up 3 bases; unmatched junction bases: 10. The CDR3 covers 16 residues. The DNA for the CDR3 is TGTGCCAGCAGCCCATACCGGGACAGGGGCTTCTACGAGCAGTACTTC. It translates to CASSPYRDRGFYEQYF.

The chain employs TRBV4-1 and TRBJ2-5; 14 bases line up with TRBD2. The CDR3 has 16 amino acids. After removal of 1 base from V and 5 bases from J, the junction contained 3 bases not matched to a gene. Germline-derived CDR1 and CDR2 are MGHRA and YSYEKL. The CDR3 bases are TGCGCCAGCAGCCAAGGACTAGCGGGAGGGGCGGAGACCCAGTACTTC. It codes for CASSQGLAGGAETQYF.

The CDR3: CASSRTDEQFF. CDR3 nucleotides: TGTGCCAGCAGCCGTACAGATGAGCAGTTCTTC. The chain combines TRBV7-9 with TRBJ2-1; D not certain. CDR3 length: 11 amino acids. Trimming shortened V by 5 bases and J by 8 bases, and 7 bases separated the two germline ends. Germline CDR1 reads SEHNR; CDR2 reads FQNEAQ (reference sequence).

The V call is TRBV6-5, the J call TRBJ2-3; D may be TRBD2 (6 bases). Per germline, CDR1 MNHEY and CDR2 SVGAGI. The germline V and J ends were trimmed by 8 bases and 4 bases, with 7 bases remaining between them. This CDR3 region has 11 residues. CDR3 DNA sequence: TGTGCCAGCGGAGGGGCAGATACGCAGTATTTT. Translation: CASGGADTQYF.

J is TRBJ2-7 and V is TRBV28, with D hard to call. This CDR3 spans 14 amino acids. Looked up from germline, CDR1 is MDHEN and CDR2 is SYDVKM. V gave up 6 bases and J gave up 3 bases, with 15 bases separating them. As DNA, the CDR3 is TGTGCCAGCAGCTTCCCCACACGGCACTACGAGCAGTACTTC. As protein: CASSFPTRHYEQYF. The full variable domain, with the rest looked up from reference TRBV28 and TRBJ2-7, is DVKVTQSSRYLVKRTGEKVFLECVQDMDHENMFWYRQDPGLGLRLIYFSYDVKMKEKGDIPEGYSVSREKKERFSLILESASTNQTSMYLCASSFPTRHYEQYFGPGTRLTVT.

The chain carries TRBV10-2 and TRBJ2-7, with 7 bases lining up with TRBD1. With 3 bases clipped from V and 3 bases from J, the junction kept 5 bases outside the gene matches. CDR3 length: 14 residues. Germline V gives CDR1 WSHSY, CDR2 SAAADI. The DNA for the CDR3 is TGCGCCAGCAGTGACGAGGGGGCGGGCTACGAGCAGTACTTC. Protein sequence: CASSDEGAGYEQYF.

The rearrangement uses TRBV5-6 and TRBJ1-1; 8 bases are shared with TRBD1. V gave up 3 bases and J gave up 6 bases; unmatched junction bases: 10. Germline V CDR1 and CDR2: SGHDT, YYEEEE. The CDR3 runs to 15 residues. The CDR3 spells CASSYDRGAGSEAFF. CDR3 nucleotide sequence: TGTGCCAGCAGCTATGACAGGGGCGCAGGTTCTGAAGCTTTCTTT.

V usage is TRBV11-2 and J usage is TRBJ2-7; D may be TRBD1 (6 bases). This CDR3 is built from 12 residues. The ends were cut back, 6 bases at V and 6 bases at J, with 12 bases in the middle. Germline assignment: CDR1 SGHAT and CDR2 FQNNGV. The CDR3 DNA sequence: TGTGCCAGCAGTCAGGACAGTCCCGAGCAGTACTTC. Encoded protein: CASSQDSPEQYF.

This chain joins TRBV30 and TRBJ1-3, with TRBD1 matching over 7 bases. The CDR3 runs to 13 residues. Trimming cost V 4 bases and J 4 bases; bases outside gene matches: 4. Germline CDR1 is GTSNPN and CDR2 is SVGIG (reference sequence). The CDR3 DNA reads as TGTGCCTGGACGCCAGGGGGAGGAAACACCATATATTTT. This translates into CAWTPGGGNTIYF.

V gene TRBV7-9 combines with J gene TRBJ2-1; 10 bases match TRBD2. Germline CDR1 and CDR2: SEHNR and FQNEAQ (reference sequence). After removal of 2 bases from V and 5 bases from J, the junction contained 12 bases not matched to a gene. The CDR3 has 18 amino acids. The CDR3 bases are TGTGCCAGCAGCTTAACCCCGTCCGGGACTAGCGCTAACAATGAGCAGTTCTTC. Translating it yields CASSLTPSGTSANNEQFF. The entire variable domain, with the rest obtained from reference TRBV7-9 and TRBJ2-1, is as follows: DTGVSQNPRHKITKRGQNVTFRCDPISEHNRLYWYRQTLGQGPEFLTYFQNEAQLEKSRLLSDRFSAERPKGSFSTLEIQRTEQGDSAMYLCASSLTPSGTSANNEQFFGPGTRLTVL.

J is TRBJ2-7 and V is TRBV19; 11 nucleotides agree with TRBD1. The germline V gene has CDR1 LNHDA and CDR2 SQIVND (reference sequence). The CDR3 covers 15 residues. V shed 6 bases and J 3 bases; nucleotides not matched to a gene: 7. As DNA, the CDR3 is TGTGCCAGTAGCCCGGCCGGGACAGGGGGCTACGAGCAGTACTTC. This gives the protein CASSPAGTGGYEQYF. The full variable domain, with the rest looked up from reference TRBV19 and TRBJ2-7, is DGGITQSPKYLFRKEGQNVTLSCEQNLNHDAMYWYRQDPGQGLRLIYYSQIVNDFQKGDIAEGYSVSREKKESFPLTVTSAQKNPTAFYLCASSPAGTGGYEQYFGPGTRLTVT.